A selection of T cell receptor beta chains follows, all from one sample in a study of T cell repertoires in cytomegalovirus infection. Their antigen targets remain unknown. TCRdb processed the reads anew with MiXCR; each CDR3 protein has one entry. The repertoire includes about 740,000 distinct CDR3 sequences, about 30% of them detected once, and 18% sits in the top ten. Specimen: cultured PBMCs, collected from culture after CMV antigen stimulation. These receptors all stem from a human donor in good health (CMV status not recorded). Some clones in this sample may be carry-over from other donors' samples. The CDR3 runs from the conserved cysteine through the conserved F or W. Each record gives: D gene, V gene, clone size, CDR3 length, J gene, CDR3 protein, CDR3 DNA. D genes are given only for firm matches. Clone size is stated in some rows and not others, as once, few, many or a class when expanded.

d_call: NA; v_call: TRBV12-3/TRBV12-4; clone_size: NA; cdr3_length: 13; j_call: TRBJ2-5; cdr3_aa: CASSARARETQYF; cdr3_nt: TGTGCCAGCAGCGCTAGAGCCAGAGAGACCCAGTACTTC
d_call: NA; v_call: TRBV7-8; clone_size: NA; cdr3_length: 13; j_call: TRBJ2-7; cdr3_aa: CASSLQIFYEQYF; cdr3_nt: TGTGCCAGCAGCTTACAGATCTTCTACGAGCAGTACTTC
d_call: NA; v_call: TRBV12-3/TRBV12-4; clone_size: once; cdr3_length: 14; j_call: TRBJ1-2; cdr3_aa: CASSSAGKNYGYTF; cdr3_nt: TGTGCCAGCAGTTCGGCAGGAAAAAACTATGGCTACACCTTC
d_call: NA; v_call: TRBV7-2; clone_size: NA; cdr3_length: 14; j_call: TRBJ1-2; cdr3_aa: CASSLDSRGYGYTF; cdr3_nt: TGTGCCAGCAGCTTAGACTCCCGGGGCTATGGCTACACCTTC
d_call: TRBD2; v_call: TRBV24-1; clone_size: NA; cdr3_length: 17; j_call: TRBJ2-2; cdr3_aa: CATSDSTPPGGSGELFF; cdr3_nt: TGTGCCACCAGTGACTCTACCCCACCGGGGGGATCCGGGGAGCTGTTTTTT
d_call: TRBD1; v_call: TRBV7-6; clone_size: few; cdr3_length: 17; j_call: TRBJ2-7; cdr3_aa: CASSPARGGSVPYEQYF; cdr3_nt: TGTGCCAGCAGCCCGGCTCGAGGGGGCTCGGTCCCCTACGAGCAGTACTTC
d_call: TRBD2; v_call: TRBV7-2; clone_size: many; cdr3_length: 15; j_call: TRBJ2-3; cdr3_aa: CASSQWTSGIDTQYF; cdr3_nt: TGTGCCAGCAGCCAATGGACTAGCGGGATAGATACGCAGTATTTT
d_call: NA; v_call: TRBV6-1; clone_size: few; cdr3_length: 12; j_call: TRBJ2-5; cdr3_aa: CASSNKKETQYF; cdr3_nt: TGTGCCAGCAGTAACAAGAAAGAGACCCAGTACTTC
d_call: NA; v_call: TRBV6-6; clone_size: few; cdr3_length: 16; j_call: TRBJ1-2; cdr3_aa: CASSYDDGPLFYGYTF; cdr3_nt: TGTGCCAGCAGTTACGACGACGGTCCTCTATTCTATGGCTACACCTTC
d_call: TRBD1; v_call: TRBV14; clone_size: NA; cdr3_length: 16; j_call: TRBJ2-5; cdr3_aa: CASSPAGQGSQQTQYF; cdr3_nt: TGTGCCAGCAGTCCCGCGGGACAGGGGTCCCAACAGACCCAGTACTTC
d_call: NA; v_call: TRBV6-2/TRBV6-3; clone_size: NA; cdr3_length: 12; j_call: TRBJ1-5; cdr3_aa: CASSYRVAPQHF; cdr3_nt: TGTGCCAGCAGTTATAGGGTCGCGCCCCAGCATTTT
d_call: NA; v_call: TRBV2; clone_size: NA; cdr3_length: 14; j_call: TRBJ2-7; cdr3_aa: CASIQREEGYEQYF; cdr3_nt: TGTGCCAGCATTCAAAGGGAAGAGGGTTACGAGCAGTACTTC
d_call: TRBD2; v_call: TRBV7-9; clone_size: few; cdr3_length: 15; j_call: TRBJ2-3; cdr3_aa: CASSLPAGGLDTQYF; cdr3_nt: TGTGCCAGCAGCTTACCGGCGGGAGGGCTAGATACGCAGTATTTT
d_call: NA; v_call: TRBV29-1; clone_size: once; cdr3_length: 11; j_call: TRBJ2-1; cdr3_aa: CSHRLGSEQFF; cdr3_nt: TGCAGCCACCGGTTGGGCAGTGAGCAGTTCTTC
d_call: NA; v_call: TRBV11-2; clone_size: NA; cdr3_length: 12; j_call: TRBJ1-1; cdr3_aa: CASSLDQAEAFF; cdr3_nt: TGTGCCAGCAGCTTAGATCAGGCCGAAGCTTTCTTT
d_call: TRBD1; v_call: TRBV6-1; clone_size: few; cdr3_length: 15; j_call: TRBJ2-1; cdr3_aa: CASSRGQGTYNEQFF; cdr3_nt: TGTGCCAGCAGTAGAGGACAGGGGACTTACAATGAGCAGTTCTTC
d_call: NA; v_call: TRBV4-1; clone_size: few; cdr3_length: 14; j_call: TRBJ2-7; cdr3_aa: CASSQDQRAYEQYF; cdr3_nt: TGCGCCAGCAGCCAAGATCAAAGGGCGTACGAGCAGTACTTC
d_call: NA; v_call: TRBV7-2; clone_size: many; cdr3_length: 16; j_call: TRBJ2-5; cdr3_aa: CASSRSGTTRQETQYF; cdr3_nt: TGTGCCAGCAGCCGCAGCGGGACAACGAGACAAGAGACCCAGTACTTC
d_call: TRBD2; v_call: TRBV18; clone_size: few; cdr3_length: 17; j_call: TRBJ2-3; cdr3_aa: CASSPLGSGRILRTQYF; cdr3_nt: TGTGCCAGCTCACCACTCGGTAGCGGGAGGATTTTACGTACGCAGTATTTT
d_call: NA; v_call: TRBV4-1; clone_size: NA; cdr3_length: 14; j_call: TRBJ1-6; cdr3_aa: CASSQEGGRSPLHF; cdr3_nt: TGTGCCAGCAGCCAAGAGGGGGGGCGTTCACCCCTCCACTTT
d_call: NA; v_call: TRBV15; clone_size: NA; cdr3_length: 14; j_call: TRBJ1-5; cdr3_aa: CATSAQVSNQPQHF; cdr3_nt: TGTGCCACCAGCGCTCAAGTTAGCAATCAGCCCCAGCATTTT
d_call: TRBD1; v_call: TRBV7-8; clone_size: many; cdr3_length: 15; j_call: TRBJ1-5; cdr3_aa: CASSFDGQGEQPQHF; cdr3_nt: TGTGCCAGCAGCTTCGACGGACAGGGTGAACAGCCCCAGCATTTT
d_call: NA; v_call: TRBV19; clone_size: NA; cdr3_length: 15; j_call: TRBJ1-4; cdr3_aa: CASSMEDTHNEKLFF; cdr3_nt: TGTGCCAGTAGTATGGAGGACACGCATAATGAAAAACTGTTTTTT
d_call: NA; v_call: TRBV7-2; clone_size: many; cdr3_length: 13; j_call: TRBJ2-1; cdr3_aa: CASSSAVFGEQFF; cdr3_nt: TGTGCCAGCAGCTCCGCGGTTTTTGGGGAGCAGTTCTTC
d_call: TRBD1; v_call: TRBV7-2; clone_size: NA; cdr3_length: 15; j_call: TRBJ1-2; cdr3_aa: CASSPRDRANYGYTF; cdr3_nt: TGTGCCAGCAGCCCCCGGGACAGGGCTAACTATGGCTACACCTTC
d_call: NA; v_call: TRBV7-3; clone_size: NA; cdr3_length: 14; j_call: TRBJ2-7; cdr3_aa: CASSFTGFLDEQYF; cdr3_nt: TGTGCCAGCAGCTTTACTGGGTTCTTGGACGAGCAGTACTTC
d_call: NA; v_call: TRBV12-3/TRBV12-4; clone_size: few; cdr3_length: 14; j_call: TRBJ2-5; cdr3_aa: CASSLGPARKTQYF; cdr3_nt: TGTGCCAGCAGTTTGGGGCCAGCGAGAAAGACCCAGTACTTC
d_call: NA; v_call: TRBV11-1; clone_size: NA; cdr3_length: 14; j_call: TRBJ1-4; cdr3_aa: CASSLRRVDEKLFF; cdr3_nt: TGTGCCAGCAGCTTGCGGCGGGTGGATGAAAAACTGTTTTTT
d_call: NA; v_call: TRBV2; clone_size: NA; cdr3_length: 15; j_call: TRBJ1-1; cdr3_aa: CASTQEVDTGTEAFF; cdr3_nt: TGTGCCAGCACCCAGGAAGTGGATACTGGGACTGAAGCTTTCTTT
d_call: TRBD1; v_call: TRBV4-1; clone_size: NA; cdr3_length: 16; j_call: TRBJ2-7; cdr3_aa: CASSPTLGQGIHEQYF; cdr3_nt: TGCGCCAGCAGCCCCACGCTGGGACAGGGAATCCACGAGCAGTACTTC
d_call: NA; v_call: TRBV12-5; clone_size: many; cdr3_length: 15; j_call: TRBJ1-5; cdr3_aa: CASGFGDLLDQPQHF; cdr3_nt: TGTGCTAGTGGTTTCGGGGATCTACTCGATCAGCCCCAGCATTTT
d_call: TRBD1; v_call: TRBV12-5; clone_size: NA; cdr3_length: 18; j_call: TRBJ1-1; cdr3_aa: CASGLATGTGRRNTEAFF; cdr3_nt: TGTGCTAGTGGTTTGGCCACCGGGACAGGGAGACGGAACACTGAAGCTTTCTTT
d_call: NA; v_call: TRBV12-3/TRBV12-4; clone_size: many; cdr3_length: 15; j_call: TRBJ1-1; cdr3_aa: CASRENQGVGTEAFF; cdr3_nt: TGTGCCAGCAGAGAAAACCAGGGTGTCGGGACTGAAGCTTTCTTT
d_call: TRBD2; v_call: TRBV6-1; clone_size: few; cdr3_length: 18; j_call: TRBJ2-3; cdr3_aa: CASSEWGLAESVRGTQYF; cdr3_nt: TGTGCCAGCAGTGAATGGGGCCTAGCGGAATCTGTCCGGGGTACGCAGTATTTT
d_call: TRBD2; v_call: TRBV12-3/TRBV12-4; clone_size: NA; cdr3_length: 19; j_call: TRBJ2-7; cdr3_aa: CASSSGRLAGARDSYEQYF; cdr3_nt: TGTGCCAGCAGTTCAGGGAGACTAGCGGGAGCCAGGGATTCTTACGAGCAGTACTTC
d_call: NA; v_call: TRBV5-4; clone_size: NA; cdr3_length: 16; j_call: TRBJ1-6; cdr3_aa: CASGLMRSSYNSPLHF; cdr3_nt: TGTGCCAGCGGTCTTATGAGAAGCTCCTATAATTCACCCCTCCACTTT
d_call: TRBD2; v_call: TRBV7-2; clone_size: NA; cdr3_length: 13; j_call: TRBJ2-7; cdr3_aa: CASSYTGGLEQYF; cdr3_nt: TGTGCCAGCAGCTACACGGGGGGGTTGGAGCAGTACTTC
d_call: NA; v_call: TRBV7-2; clone_size: many; cdr3_length: 15; j_call: TRBJ2-7; cdr3_aa: CASSLVVGGSYEQYF; cdr3_nt: TGTGCCAGCAGCTTAGTCGTCGGTGGGTCCTACGAGCAGTACTTC
d_call: TRBD1; v_call: TRBV12-3/TRBV12-4; clone_size: NA; cdr3_length: 16; j_call: TRBJ2-5; cdr3_aa: CASSSGQGTYQETQYF; cdr3_nt: TGTGCCAGCAGTTCAGGACAGGGGACATATCAAGAGACCCAGTACTTC
d_call: NA; v_call: TRBV18; clone_size: NA; cdr3_length: 13; j_call: TRBJ2-1; cdr3_aa: CASSTGTVNEQFF; cdr3_nt: TGTGCCAGCTCAACCGGGACTGTCAATGAGCAGTTCTTC
d_call: NA; v_call: TRBV6-5; clone_size: NA; cdr3_length: 13; j_call: TRBJ2-7; cdr3_aa: CASSSVRSYEQYF; cdr3_nt: TGTGCCAGCAGCAGTGTCCGATCCTACGAGCAGTACTTC
d_call: NA; v_call: TRBV6-6; clone_size: NA; cdr3_length: 19; j_call: TRBJ2-3; cdr3_aa: CASSVTGSPAGMRTDTQYF; cdr3_nt: TGTGCCAGCAGTGTGACAGGGTCTCCAGCGGGGATGCGCACAGATACGCAGTATTTT
d_call: NA; v_call: TRBV9; clone_size: NA; cdr3_length: 15; j_call: TRBJ1-3; cdr3_aa: CASSVDSNSGNTIYF; cdr3_nt: TGTGCCAGCAGCGTAGATTCGAATTCTGGAAACACCATATATTTT
d_call: TRBD2; v_call: TRBV11-2; clone_size: NA; cdr3_length: 20; j_call: TRBJ2-1; cdr3_aa: CASSLDGPGLANIPYNEQFF; cdr3_nt: TGTGCCAGCAGCTTAGATGGCCCGGGACTAGCGAACATTCCCTACAATGAGCAGTTCTTC
d_call: TRBD1; v_call: TRBV10-3; clone_size: NA; cdr3_length: 16; j_call: TRBJ2-2; cdr3_aa: CAIRTGTGIRTGELFF; cdr3_nt: TGTGCCATCAGAACCGGGACAGGGATTCGCACCGGGGAGCTGTTTTTT
d_call: NA; v_call: TRBV5-4; clone_size: few; cdr3_length: 13; j_call: TRBJ2-1; cdr3_aa: CASSGQDPNEQFF; cdr3_nt: TGTGCCAGCAGCGGGCAGGATCCCAATGAGCAGTTCTTC
d_call: NA; v_call: TRBV6-6; clone_size: NA; cdr3_length: 17; j_call: TRBJ1-4; cdr3_aa: CASSYSAGGRSNEKLFF; cdr3_nt: TGTGCCAGCAGTTACTCCGCCGGGGGGCGCAGTAATGAAAAACTGTTTTTT
d_call: TRBD1; v_call: TRBV6-1; clone_size: NA; cdr3_length: 15; j_call: TRBJ1-3; cdr3_aa: CASRDRASSGNTIYF; cdr3_nt: TGTGCCAGCAGGGACAGGGCGAGCTCTGGAAACACCATATATTTT
d_call: TRBD2; v_call: TRBV7-2; clone_size: few; cdr3_length: 15; j_call: TRBJ2-7; cdr3_aa: CASSLTSGSFSEQYF; cdr3_nt: TGTGCCAGCAGCCTCACTAGCGGGAGCTTTTCCGAGCAGTACTTC